This TCR beta chain was identified in a study of shared clonotypes between healthy human individuals. The study ran the assay at deep level. Clones were sequenced by immunoSEQ multiplex PCR, and TCRdb holds only the in-frame ones, with some missing. This sample carries 2 million to 2.5 million clones, around 95% of them seen once, and the ten largest clones take roughly 0.13%. This CDR3 has 15 residues. CDR1 and CDR2 (germline): SGHRS, YFSETQ. With 9 bases clipped from V and 4 bases from J, the junction kept 7 bases outside the gene matches. This clone was counted a single time. Sequencing used naive CD4+ T cells sorted from blood. The subset: CD45RA+ positively selected. The chain has TRBV5-1 and TRBJ2-5, with TRBD2 matching 15 bases. This TCR was sampled from a man aged 18 to 30 in good health. CDR3 coding DNA: TGCGCCACCCGGACTAGCGGGGGGGCCGGAGAGACCCAGTACTTC. Protein product: CATRTSGGAGETQYF.